This T cell receptor (beta chain) is from a study of T cell responses to AZD1222 COVID-19 vaccine. The assay was immunoSEQ multiplex PCR, and TCRdb's table has in-frame clones only and misses some. The data hold approximately 130,000 clones, with over 90% observed a single time. On this clone: Its antigen is currently unknown.

Broader study findings: It should be noted that donors were predominantly white British and more often female, and clonal diversity was possibly underestimated. Sampled repertoires all dated from after the peak T cell response. At 160-218 and 743-854, vaccine-associated CD4 TCRs were dominant, and they spanned spike.

V was pared by 2 bases and J by 6 bases, with 8 bases of the junction left unmatched. This CDR3 is built from 16 residues. The V gene's germline CDR1 is KGHSH and CDR2 LQKENI. The chain employs TRBV18 and TRBJ2-7, with 12 bases that match TRBD1. The sequence derives from an adult in good health. Sequences were derived from peripheral blood, sampled on day 0 of AZD1222 vaccination. This CDR3 reads CASSPGRGTGGLEQYF. The CDR3 coding sequence is TGTGCCAGCTCACCAGGGAGAGGGACAGGGGGCCTCGAGCAGTACTTC.